This TCR beta chain is drawn from a study of T cells expressing NK-cell markers. TCRdb re-called the 5' RACE reads, yielding one record per CDR3 amino acid sequence without DNA. Here the sample table reports 120,000 to 150,000 distinct CDR3 sequences. The V gene's germline CDR1 is MNHEY and CDR2 SVGAGI. The CDR3 has 15 residues. The chain employs TRBV6-5 and TRBJ2-7; TCRdb's D gene call, TRBD2, goes unchecked for lack of DNA. This TCR was recovered from a man between 18 and 35 years old in good health. Sequences were obtained from blood T cells: a sorted CD56 or NKG2C T cell subset, CD4+ or CD8+ T cells, or bulk PBMC T cells (not recorded which). The CDR3 reads CASSYGDSSYYEQYF.